This is a list of T cell receptor beta chains from one sample in a study of blood T cell repertoires in COVID-19. The repertoire was sequenced with immunoSEQ multiplex PCR; TCRdb's copy has only in-frame clones and lacks some. The table records 250,000 to 300,000 clones, about 85% of them present only once. Sequencing was done on a sample of peripheral blood. The receptors shown here come from a man aged 18 to 29 with active or convalescent COVID-19. The CDR3 runs from the conserved cysteine through the conserved F or W. D genes are given only for firm matches.

>-|TRBV5-6|TRBJ1-2
CASSWEQGLDGYTF
>-|TRBV6-2/TRBV6-3|TRBJ2-4
CASSYGSGLNIQYF
>-|TRBV3-1/TRBV3-2|TRBJ1-2
CASSQDLTVSYGYTF
>-|TRBV2|TRBJ1-4
CASGSLPFKLFF
>TRBD2|TRBV28|TRBJ2-3
CASSPLTSWGTDTQYF
>TRBD1|TRBV7-6|TRBJ2-7
CASSPDRASYEQYF
>TRBD1|TRBV11-3|TRBJ2-2
CASSLVRQGSGELFF
>TRBD1|TRBV29-1|TRBJ1-2
CSVEGRQGRGYTF
>-|TRBV9|TRBJ2-2
CASSVGRAGELFF
>-|TRBV6-5|TRBJ2-3
CATSLRPLTDTQYF
>-|TRBV6-5|TRBJ2-7
CASTEPEFPYEQYF
>-|TRBV5-6|TRBJ2-2
CASSLLSGELFF
>-|TRBV10-1|TRBJ1-5
CASSESRGDQPQHF
>TRBD1|TRBV28|TRBJ2-7
CASSFVDRGDYEQYF
>-|TRBV11-1|TRBJ1-1
CASSYQGSEAFF
>TRBD2|TRBV9|TRBJ2-3
CASSVGTSGRTDTQYF
>-|TRBV5-1|TRBJ2-5
CASSSTGERQETQYF
>-|TRBV19|TRBJ1-1
CASSTQGNTEAFF
>-|TRBV10-1|TRBJ1-6
CASSAGSEGSPLHF
>TRBD2|TRBV5-1|TRBJ2-1
CASSLYSGIDEQFF
>-|TRBV2|TRBJ1-2
CARKGVGLFYGYTF
>-|TRBV10-1|TRBJ2-2
CASQLTRTGELFF
>-|TRBV19|TRBJ1-1
CASSKYRGGGTEAFF
>-|TRBV19|TRBJ2-3
CASSISPPLATDTQYF
>-|TRBV19|TRBJ1-2
CASSSSGQGFGYTF
>TRBD2|TRBV9|TRBJ2-7
CASSVSGSSAYEQYF
>-|TRBV5-6|TRBJ1-5
CASSNAGAYSNQPQHF
>-|TRBV30|TRBJ1-3
CAWSVLGNTIYF
>TRBD2|TRBV7-9|TRBJ2-3
CASSRGVGRAIDTQYF
>TRBD1|TRBV5-1|TRBJ1-1
CASSSGQGAWGTEAFF
>-|TRBV5-6|TRBJ1-1
CASSSTRDSRISFF
>-|TRBV7-9|TRBJ1-4
CASSPESATNEKLFF
>TRBD1|TRBV19|TRBJ1-4
CASTQGGWHPAQKLFF
>-|TRBV6-5|TRBJ1-4
CASSRRGFLNEKLFF
>-|TRBV29-1|TRBJ1-1
CSVDRNTEAFF
>-|TRBV12-3/TRBV12-4|TRBJ1-5
CASSLGSSRPQHF
>-|TRBV21-1|TRBJ2-5
CARGTGLQETQYF
>TRBD1|TRBV7-9|TRBJ1-2
CASSFGWDSNYGYTF